A selection of T cell receptor beta chains follows, all from one sample in a study of cytomegalovirus exposure and HLA in healthy donors. Profiling relied on immunoSEQ multiplex PCR, and the TCRdb table lists in-frame clones only, not all of them. Here the sample table reports 30,000 to 35,000 clones. Sequences were obtained from PBMCs. All receptors come from a woman aged 40 to 50 in good health and CMV-seropositive. CDR3s include the opening cysteine and the closing phenylalanine or tryptophan. The D gene is left open where the match is weak.

j_call	v_call	cdr3_length	d_call	cdr3_aa	cdr3_nt
TRBJ1-1	TRBV19	14	.	CASSSRGGRGEAFF	TGTGCCAGTAGTTCAAGGGGGGGGCGCGGTGAAGCTTTCTTT
TRBJ2-1	TRBV5-1	11	.	CASKAGNEQFF	TGCGCCAGTAAGGCGGGCAATGAGCAGTTCTTC
TRBJ1-1	TRBV6-5	12	TRBD1	CASRGQLRGAFF	TGTGCCAGCAGGGGACAGTTACGTGGAGCTTTCTTT
TRBJ2-7	TRBV28	14	TRBD2	CASSPQLVGGEQYF	TGTGCCAGCAGTCCTCAACTAGTGGGAGGGGAGCAGTACTTC
TRBJ2-7	TRBV5-6	14	.	CASSLGLGTYEQYF	TGTGCCAGCAGCTTGGGACTAGGGACCTACGAGCAGTACTTC
TRBJ2-1	TRBV5-1	14	.	CASSTGQSDNEQFF	TGCGCCAGCAGCACTGGACAGTCCGACAATGAGCAGTTCTTC
TRBJ2-7	TRBV5-6	15	TRBD2	CASSRGLAGRNEQYF	TGTGCCAGCAGCCGGGGACTAGCGGGAAGGAACGAGCAGTACTTC
TRBJ1-1	TRBV19	13	TRBD1	CASSTTGDTEAFF	TGTGCCAGTAGTACTACAGGGGACACTGAAGCTTTCTTT
TRBJ2-7	TRBV19	14	TRBD1	CASSPRDRPYEQYF	TGTGCCAGTAGTCCCCGGGACAGACCCTACGAGCAGTACTTC
TRBJ2-7	TRBV30	15	TRBD1	CAWSVPGTGSYEQYF	TGTGCCTGGAGTGTCCCCGGGACAGGGTCCTACGAGCAGTACTTC
TRBJ2-3	TRBV4-1	16	.	CASSQDWGREADKQYF	TGCGCCAGCAGCCAAGATTGGGGCAGGGAGGCAGATAAGCAGTATTTT
TRBJ2-7	TRBV5-6	12	TRBD1	CASSFGTGEQYF	TGTGCCAGCAGCTTCGGGACAGGCGAGCAGTACTTC
TRBJ2-5	TRBV6-5	14	TRBD1	CASSYPGQQETQYF	TGTGCCAGCAGTTACCCGGGACAGCAAGAGACCCAGTACTTC
TRBJ2-7	TRBV19	14	TRBD2	CASRGTSGSNEQYF	TGTGCCAGTAGGGGGACTAGCGGGAGCAACGAGCAGTACTTC
TRBJ1-2	TRBV29-1	15	.	CSVEDRRTANYGYTF	TGCAGCGTTGAAGATCGGAGGACAGCTAACTATGGCTACACCTTC
TRBJ1-4	TRBV9	15	TRBD1	CASSEEGQGGEKLFF	TGTGCCAGCAGCGAGGAGGGACAGGGGGGCGAAAAACTGTTTTTT
TRBJ2-1	TRBV19	16	.	CASSKFSGSSYNEQFF	TGTGCCAGTAGTAAATTCAGCGGTAGCTCCTACAATGAGCAGTTCTTC
TRBJ1-1	TRBV6-5	12	.	CASSPYSGEAFF	TGTGCCAGCAGTCCCTACTCGGGAGAAGCTTTCTTT
TRBJ1-1	TRBV19	14	.	CASSIVNGNTEAFF	TGTGCCAGTAGTATAGTGAACGGGAACACTGAAGCTTTCTTT
TRBJ2-2	TRBV5-4	14	.	CASSLRQTTGELFF	TGTGCCAGCAGCTTGAGACAGACCACCGGGGAGCTGTTTTTT
TRBJ2-1	TRBV4-1	15	.	CASSQDGTAYNEQFF	TGCGCCAGCAGCCAAGACGGGACTGCCTACAATGAGCAGTTCTTC
TRBJ1-5	TRBV7-9	15	TRBD1	CASSPGQGTNQPQHF	TGTGCCAGCAGTCCGGGACAGGGCACCAATCAGCCCCAGCATTTT
TRBJ2-1	TRBV7-2	18	TRBD2	CASSTLWTSGPSYNEQFF	TGTGCCAGCAGCACCCTTTGGACTAGCGGCCCCTCCTACAATGAGCAGTTCTTC
TRBJ2-7	TRBV29-1	13	TRBD2	CSVRLAGVYEQYF	TGCAGCGTGAGACTAGCGGGAGTATACGAGCAGTACTTC
TRBJ1-4	TRBV5-6	16	TRBD1	CASSGTGGAEGEKLFF	TGTGCCAGCAGCGGGACAGGGGGCGCGGAGGGTGAAAAACTGTTTTTT
TRBJ2-7	TRBV5-5	15	TRBD2	CASSSVGTSGSEQYF	TGTGCCAGCAGCTCAGTCGGTACTAGCGGGAGTGAGCAGTACTTC
TRBJ2-5	TRBV2	17	.	CASKSNTGTREQETQYF	TGTGCCAGCAAGTCAAATACCGGGACAAGGGAACAAGAGACCCAGTACTTC
TRBJ2-1	TRBV9	14	.	CASSVDGQYNEQFF	TGTGCCAGCAGCGTAGATGGCCAATACAATGAGCAGTTCTTC
TRBJ2-1	TRBV7-9	14	.	CASSLGGGYNEQFF	TGTGCCAGCAGCTTAGGGGGCGGTTACAATGAGCAGTTCTTC
TRBJ2-1	TRBV4-3	15	.	CASSQDTGWDNEQFF	TGCGCCAGCAGCCAAGATACAGGGTGGGACAATGAGCAGTTCTTC